The 26 T cell receptor beta chains given below trace back to one sample, sequenced in a study of T cells in tumors after PD-1 blockade. Assay used: immunoSEQ multiplex PCR; TCRdb lists only in-frame clones, some missing. The table shows about 15,000 clones, with less than 75% occurring only once. Sequenced here: tumor tissue, sampled after anti-PD-1 treatment. These receptors were obtained from a human donor with cutaneous squamous cell carcinoma.

The chain has TRBV19 and TRBJ2-7; 8 bases match TRBD2. Per germline, CDR1 LNHDA and CDR2 SQIVND (reference sequence). The CDR3 is made up of 16 amino acids. V shed 5 bases and J 1 base; nucleotides not matched to a gene: 10. Here the CDR3 reads CASSRPTSGTSYEQYF. The CDR3 region has the DNA TGTGCCAGTAGTCGCCCAACTAGCGGTACGTCCTACGAGCAGTACTTC.

This rearrangement joins TRBV2 to TRBJ1-1; D not certain. Trimming stripped 5 bases from V and 8 bases from J, with 21 bases between. Germline V gene lookup returns CDR1 SNHLY and CDR2 FYNNEI. The CDR3 contains 15 residues. The CDR3: CASSPPSNVSSEAFF. The CDR3 DNA sequence: TGTGCCAGCAGTCCGCCATCGAATGTATCGTCCGAAGCTTTCTTT.

J is TRBJ2-3 and V is TRBV6-1, with D maybe TRBD2 (5 bases). In germline, CDR1 is MNHNS, CDR2 SASEGT. Trimming stripped 1 base from V and 2 bases from J, with 10 bases between. The CDR3 is made up of 15 amino acids. CDR3 residues: CASSEVQRVTDTQYF. DNA of the CDR3: TGTGCCAGCAGTGAAGTGCAGAGGGTCACAGATACGCAGTATTTT.

The chain recombines TRBV6-4 with TRBJ2-3; weak D call: TRBD1 (5 bases). This CDR3 comprises 12 residues. Germline CDR1 reads MRHNA; CDR2 reads SNTAGT. Trimming cost V 0 bases and J 9 bases, with 7 bases left between them. DNA of the CDR3: TGTGCCAGCAGTGACTCAGGGGCAACGCAGTATTTT. This translates into CASSDSGATQYF.

The rearrangement links TRBV5-1 to TRBJ2-1, with D perhaps TRBD2 (5 bases). The CDR3 covers 16 residues. The V gene's germline CDR1 is SGHRS and CDR2 YFSETQ. With 4 bases removed from V and 4 bases from J, the gap between germline ends came to 18 bases. CDR3 protein: CASSLGSVARYNEQFF. The CDR3 DNA follows: TGCGCCAGCAGCCTGGGGTCGGTAGCGAGATACAATGAGCAGTTCTTC.

The CDR3 region has the DNA TGTGCCAGCAGCCGTACAGGGATGGGGATGTACGAGCAGTACTTC. Its protein product is CASSRTGMGMYEQYF. The chain has TRBV7-8 and TRBJ2-7; the D gene is possibly TRBD1 (6 bases). The CDR3 runs to 15 residues. The germline CDR1 and CDR2 sequences are SGHVS and FQNEAQ. V lost 5 bases and J 4 bases, leaving 18 bases between the germline ends.

The CDR3 sequence: CSVGGQSSYEQYF. CDR3 DNA: TGCAGCGTTGGTGGACAGAGCTCCTACGAGCAGTACTTC. The chain links TRBV29-1 to TRBJ2-7; tentative D call: TRBD1 (6 bases). CDR1 and CDR2 from the germline V gene are SQVTM and ANQGSEA. The ends were cut back, 4 bases at V and 0 bases at J, with 10 bases in the middle. CDR3 length: 13 amino acids.

This chain links TRBV12-3 or TRBV12-4 with TRBJ1-5; TRBD1 aligns across 8 bases. This CDR3 is built from 13 residues. Trimming took 6 bases from V and 5 from J; bases not matched to a gene: 3. CDR3 in DNA: TGTGCCAGCAGGCTGACAGGGGATCAGCCCCAGCATTTT. It encodes CASRLTGDQPQHF.

The V call is TRBV7-9, the J call TRBJ1-1, with a weak D call TRBD1 (6 bases). Germline CDR1 and CDR2: SEHNR and FQNEAQ (reference sequence). V was cut by 7 bases and J by 4 bases, with 19 bases left in between. The CDR3 contains 15 residues. This CDR3 reads CASTRTRGGGTEAFF. CDR3 bases: TGTGCCAGCACCCGAACGCGCGGAGGGGGCACTGAAGCTTTCTTT.

This clone has a handful of counts. V gene TRBV9 combines with J gene TRBJ2-1; D may be TRBD1 or TRBD2 (6 bases each). This CDR3 is 14 amino acids long. The V gene's germline CDR1 is SGDLS and CDR2 YYNGEE. V was clipped by 0 bases and J by 9 bases, with 13 bases between them. CDR3 sequence (DNA): TGTGCCAGCAGCGTAGCTACGGGGGCTGGTGAGCAGTTCTTC. This sequence encodes CASSVATGAGEQFF. Complete variable domain (other parts from reference TRBV9 and TRBJ2-1): DSGVTQTPKHLITATGQRVTLRCSPRSGDLSVYWYQQSLDQGLQFLIQYYNGEERAKGNILERFSAQQFPDLHSELNLSSLELGDSALYFCASSVATGAGEQFFGPGTRLTVL.

This clone is categorized as medium-sized. The J gene is TRBJ2-5, the V gene TRBV5-6, with 7 bases lining up with TRBD1. The trim removed 0 bases at V and 7 bases at J, leaving 12 bases unmatched. Germline loops: CDR1 SGHDT, CDR2 YYEEEE. CDR3 length equals 16 residues. The CDR3 DNA sequence: TGTGCCAGCAGCTTGGCCATGTCAGAGGGGGCTGGGACCCAGTACTTC. Its translation: CASSLAMSEGAGTQYF.

The V gene is TRBV29-1, the J gene TRBJ1-2; unclear D gene. Germline values: CDR1 SQVTM, CDR2 ANQGSEA. The CDR3 totals 12 residues. The ends were cut back, 5 bases at V and 8 bases at J, with 15 bases in the middle. Here the CDR3 DNA reads TGCAGCGTTCCTTCTGCCGCTGGGGGCTACACCTTC. It translates to CSVPSAAGGYTF.

V is TRBV18 and J is TRBJ2-3; no clear D gene. Germline V gene sequence: CDR1 KGHSH, CDR2 LQKENI. This CDR3 is 14 amino acids long. Deletions cut 0 bases from V and 3 bases from J, with 7 bases between. The CDR3: CASSPPSVTDTQYF. CDR3 bases: TGTGCCAGCTCACCACCGTCCGTGACAGATACGCAGTATTTT.

The V and J genes are TRBV7-9 and TRBJ1-3; D is uncertain. Germline V CDR1 and CDR2: SEHNR, FQNEAQ (reference sequence). Trimming removed 1 base at V and 0 bases at J, with 13 bases between. The CDR3 spans 17 residues. CDR3 protein: CASSLVEEDPSGNTIYF. CDR3 coding DNA: TGTGCCAGCAGCTTAGTTGAGGAGGACCCCTCTGGAAACACCATATATTTT.

The rearrangement uses TRBV5-8 and TRBJ2-1; 7 bases are shared with TRBD1. V was clipped by 3 bases and J by 4 bases; unmatched bases: 7. The CDR3 sequence is 15 residues long. CDR1 SGHTS and CDR2 YDEGEE come from the germline V gene. The CDR3 loop reads CASSSTPGGYNEQFF. As DNA, the CDR3 is TGTGCCAGCAGCTCCACCCCAGGGGGATACAATGAGCAGTTCTTC.

The sample holds one count of this clone. The CDR3 is CASSQGSVGQGVGRETQYF. As DNA, the CDR3 is TGCGCCAGCAGCCAAGGTTCCGTTGGACAGGGGGTCGGTAGAGAGACCCAGTACTTC. The chain recombines TRBV4-1 with TRBJ2-5, with 10 bases aligning to TRBD1. CDR1 and CDR2 (germline): MGHRA, YSYEKL. The V gene end was trimmed by 1 base and the J gene end by 4 bases; junction bases not matched to a gene: 15. The CDR3 is made up of 19 amino acids.

The chain carries TRBV19 and TRBJ2-1, with D possibly called TRBD1 or TRBD2 (6 bases each). V was clipped by 3 bases and J by 6 bases, with 24 bases between them. The germline V gene encodes CDR1 LNHDA and CDR2 SQIVND (reference sequence). The CDR3 has 18 amino acids. CDR3 bases: TGTGCCAGTAGTATCGGTGCGAAGCGGGCAGGGGAACCCAATGAGCAGTTCTTC. Translated, it gives CASSIGAKRAGEPNEQFF.

The chain recombines TRBV4-3 with TRBJ2-1, with a weak D call TRBD1 (7 bases). Trimming left V 0 bases short and J 4 bases short, with 13 bases between. The CDR3 length is 16 residues. The germline CDR1 and CDR2 sequences are LGHNA and YSLEER. This chain's CDR3 is CASSQDVQGGYNEQFF. DNA of the CDR3: TGCGCCAGCAGCCAAGATGTCCAGGGGGGATACAATGAGCAGTTCTTC.

CDR3 nucleotide sequence: TGCAGCGTTGAAGATGCCCAACAGGGGGCCCGAGTCTATGGCTACACCTTC. Its translation: CSVEDAQQGARVYGYTF. The chain carries TRBV29-1 and TRBJ1-2; the match to TRBD1 covers 9 bases. Germline CDR1 SQVTM, CDR2 ANQGSEA. V lost 0 bases to trimming and J lost 4 bases; unmatched junction nucleotides: 12. The CDR3 spans 17 residues.

The chain carries TRBV19 and TRBJ1-1, with 8 bases identical to TRBD1. V lost 4 bases to trimming and J lost 2 bases; unmatched junction nucleotides: 9. This CDR3 region has 16 residues. The germline V gene encodes CDR1 LNHDA and CDR2 SQIVND (reference sequence). CDR3 residues: CASSRRQGLGNTEAFF. CDR3 sequence (DNA): TGTGCCAGTAGTAGAAGACAGGGGTTAGGAAACACTGAAGCTTTCTTT.

Only one count was recorded for this clone. DNA of the CDR3: TGTGCCAGCGGCCCAAGCGGGAATTCGCGCGAGCAGTACTTC. This translates into CASGPSGNSREQYF. The chain carries TRBV11-1 and TRBJ2-7; 7 bases map to TRBD2. J lost 6 bases, V lost 8 bases, and 13 bases had no gene match. The V gene's germline CDR1 is SGHAT and CDR2 FQDESV (reference sequence). The length of the CDR3 is 14 residues. Full variable domain (missing parts from reference TRBV11-1 and TRBJ2-7): EAEVAQSPRYKITEKSQAVAFWCDPISGHATLYWYRQILGQGPELLVQFQDESVVDDSQLPKDRFSAERLKGVDSTLKIQPAELGDSAMYLCASGPSGNSREQYFGPGTRLTVT.

This clone was found once. V gene TRBV7-2 combines with J gene TRBJ2-3, with TRBD1 as a possible D gene (6 bases). Germline V lookup: CDR1 SGHTA, CDR2 FQGNSA. V was clipped by 0 bases and J by 0 bases, with 10 bases between them. This CDR3 comprises 16 residues. CDR3 in amino acids: CASSLAPGASTDTQYF. CDR3 DNA sequence: TGTGCCAGCAGCTTAGCTCCAGGGGCTAGCACAGATACGCAGTATTTT.

V usage is TRBV27 and J usage is TRBJ2-7, with D hard to call. Looked up from germline, CDR1 is MNHEY and CDR2 is SMNVEV (reference sequence). The CDR3 has 13 residues. Deletions cut 5 bases from V and 5 bases from J, with 13 bases between. The CDR3 reads CASSDWGSDEQYF. The CDR3 nucleotides read TGTGCCAGCAGTGATTGGGGTTCCGACGAGCAGTACTTC.

The chain couples TRBV29-1 to TRBJ1-1; no clear D gene. This CDR3 has 13 residues. Trimming stripped 7 bases from V and 1 base from J, with 13 bases between. CDR1 is SQVTM, CDR2 ANQGSEA, per germline. The CDR3 bases are TGCAGCGCAGAGGGCAGCTCGAACACTGAAGCTTTCTTT. Its protein product is CSAEGSSNTEAFF.

The V call is TRBV6-6, the J call TRBJ1-1, with no clear D. This CDR3 has 14 residues. The V end lost 2 bases, the J end lost 1 base, and 8 bases lay between the germline ends. Germline V gene data show CDR1 as MNHNY and CDR2 as SVGAGI (reference sequence). CDR3 coding DNA: TGTGCCAGCAGTTACCTAGAGACGAACACTGAAGCTTTCTTT. It is translated as CASSYLETNTEAFF.

V usage is TRBV30 and J usage is TRBJ2-7; no reliable D call. The germline CDR1 and CDR2 sequences are GTSNPN and SVGIG (reference sequence). V gave up 0 bases and J gave up 3 bases, with 6 bases separating them. The CDR3 has 12 amino acids. Here the CDR3 DNA reads TGTGCCTGGAGTGTCGTCCACTACGAGCAGTACTTC. It translates to CAWSVVHYEQYF.